What follows are 20 T cell receptor beta chains derived from one specimen sequenced in a study of human T cells and chemical hapten exposure (dated by TCRdb to the early 2020s). The library was obtained by RACE. These reads were obtained on a NextSeq 500. TCRdb trimmed the raw reads at Q25, called clones with MiXCR and kept productive beta chains. Every CDR3 protein is listed once, alongside the most common genes and DNA of its rows. The sample profile shows about 120,000 distinct CDR3 sequences; roughly 14% of them were found once. About 3% of the sample is taken by the ten largest. The time point label here, explained by the study, means: pre-sensitization, week 0. The sample's treatment or condition, from its label and the paper: therapeutic diphenylcyclopropenone sensitization with weekly scalp DPC. The sample in question was whole blood, obtained in connection with sensitization to the hapten diphenylcyclopropenone (DPC). The receptor source for this set is a woman under 30 with alopecia areata. Some clones in this sample may be carry-over from other donors' samples.

This rearrangement joins TRBV7-2 to TRBJ1-2; 7 bases agree with TRBD1. The length of the CDR3 is 15 residues. V trimming: 5 bases; J trimming: 6 bases; junction bases outside the gene matches: 12. Germline values: CDR1 SGHTA, CDR2 FQGNSA. The CDR3 protein is CASSPPGRQGDGYTF. DNA of the CDR3: TGTGCCAGCAGCCCCCCCGGTCGACAGGGTGATGGCTACACCTTC.

The chain recombines TRBV7-2 with TRBJ2-3; TRBD2 matches at 11 bases. Germline CDR1 and CDR2: SGHTA and FQGNSA. J lost 2 bases, V lost 5 bases, and 6 bases had no gene match. This CDR3 has 16 residues. The CDR3 protein is CASSPRGLADTDTQYF. The CDR3 region has the DNA TGTGCCAGCAGCCCGAGGGGACTAGCGGACACAGATACGCAGTATTTT.

The V and J genes are TRBV4-1 and TRBJ1-6; no firm D call. V lost 0 bases, J lost 5 bases, and 5 bases lay in between. In germline, CDR1 is MGHRA, CDR2 YSYEKL. CDR3 length equals 14 residues. CDR3 protein: CASSQDYNNSPLHF. In DNA form, the CDR3 reads TGCGCCAGCAGCCAAGATTATAATAATTCACCCCTCCACTTT.

As to this clonotype: A much more abundant neighbour one base away suggests this may be a read error. The conserved phenylalanine or tryptophan is not found at the CDR3 terminus, so this likely reflects a read error. V and J are TRBV11-2 and TRBJ2-5, with D unclear. Germline-derived CDR1 and CDR2 are SGHAT and FQNNGV. The CDR3 is 15 residues long. Trimming removed 6 bases at V and 1 base at J, with 15 bases between. CDR3 in DNA: TGTGCCAGCAGAAGACCAGGACGGCCCCAAGAGACCCAGTACTCC. Protein product: CASRRPGRPQETQYS.

V usage is TRBV6-2 or TRBV6-3 and J usage is TRBJ2-2, with D unresolved. This CDR3 is built from 18 residues. From germline, CDR1 is MNHEY and CDR2 SVGEGT. V was pared by 2 bases and J by 0 bases, with 16 bases between. CDR3 DNA: TGTGCCAGCAGTTACGTCCTAATGGGGTTAACGAACACCGGGGAGCTGTTTTTT. It translates to CASSYVLMGLTNTGELFF.

In this sample, this clonotype turned up a few times. The V call is TRBV4-2, the J call TRBJ1-2, with 8 nucleotides matching TRBD1. The CDR3 contains 16 residues. Trimming removed 0 bases from V and 4 bases from J; junction bases left unmatched: 7. Looked up from germline, CDR1 is LGHNA and CDR2 is YNFKEQ. The CDR3 DNA sequence: TGTGCCAGCAGCCAAGATTGGCCAGGGGGCGCCTATGGCTACACCTTC. This translates into CASSQDWPGGAYGYTF.

This clonotype has just a few counts. CDR3 sequence (DNA): TGTGCCTGGAGTGTAGGGGCCGTACAAGAGACCCAGTACTTC. Residues: CAWSVGAVQETQYF. The chain joins TRBV30 to TRBJ2-5, with D possibly matching TRBD1 (5 bases). Trimming removed 0 bases from V and 2 bases from J, with 10 bases in between. This CDR3 has 14 amino acids. Germline CDR1 reads GTSNPN; CDR2 reads SVGIG (reference sequence).

This clonotype was counted between two and nine times. The chain joins TRBV6-5 to TRBJ2-1; D is possibly TRBD2 (6 bases). CDR1 and CDR2 (germline): MNHEY, SVGAGI. The CDR3 spans 13 residues. Trimming removed 5 bases from V and 9 bases from J, with 14 bases in between. The CDR3 region is CASSPTRPSEQFF. The CDR3 DNA sequence: TGTGCCAGCAGTCCGACTAGGCCCAGTGAGCAGTTCTTC.

The chain carries TRBV29-1 and TRBJ2-1, with a tentative D call TRBD2 (5 bases). V shed 1 base and J shed 6 bases, with 10 bases lying between them. The CDR3 covers 13 residues. Germline values: CDR1 SQVTM, CDR2 ANQGSEA. This chain's CDR3 is CSVEGLLGNEQFF. Written as DNA, the CDR3 is TGCAGCGTTGAAGGACTACTGGGCAATGAGCAGTTCTTC.

The chain couples TRBV28 to TRBJ2-7; TRBD1 matches at 12 bases. The length of the CDR3 is 14 residues. Germline CDR1 reads MDHEN; CDR2 reads SYDVKM. V lost 6 bases and J lost 10; bases outside the gene matches: 10. CDR3 sequence (DNA): TGTGCCAGCAGCCGGGGACAGGGGGCACTCCCCCAGTACTTC. Amino acids: CASSRGQGALPQYF.

This clonotype was observed a single time. This rearrangement joins TRBV12-3 or TRBV12-4 to TRBJ1-2, with 9 bases fitting TRBD1. V trimming: 5 bases; J trimming: 3 bases; junction bases outside the gene matches: 4. The CDR3 is 14 residues long. The CDR3 bases are TGTGCCAGCAGTACGGACAGGGGTCACTATGGCTACACCTTC. Translation: CASSTDRGHYGYTF.

The chain links TRBV7-9 to TRBJ2-3; no clear D. Trimming cost V 5 bases and J 5 bases, with 8 bases left between them. Germline CDR1 is SEHNR and CDR2 is FQNEAQ (reference sequence). The CDR3 consists of 12 residues. The CDR3 DNA reads TGTGCCAGCAGCCTTCCTCGAGATACGCAGTATTTT. It specifies CASSLPRDTQYF.

The sample holds a few counts of this clonotype. V gene TRBV4-2 combines with J gene TRBJ2-7, with D possibly matching TRBD2 (5 bases). Trimming cost V 2 bases and J 3 bases, with 14 bases left between them. The CDR3 runs to 15 residues. Germline V lookup: CDR1 LGHNA, CDR2 YNFKEQ. The CDR3 nucleotides are TGTGCCAGCAGCCAATTCTCGCGGGCAGGCTACGAGCAGTACTTC. Amino acids: CASSQFSRAGYEQYF.

This chain joins TRBV3-1 and TRBJ2-3, with a possible D match to TRBD1 (6 bases). The length of the CDR3 is 13 residues. Germline V gene data show CDR1 as LGHDT and CDR2 as YNNKEL (reference sequence). V gave up 4 bases and J gave up 10 bases, with 15 bases separating them. CDR3 sequence: CASSPHRALSQYF. The CDR3 nucleotides read TGTGCCAGCAGCCCTCACAGGGCCCTCTCGCAGTATTTT.

V is TRBV7-3 and J is TRBJ1-1; 9 nucleotides line up with TRBD1. Germline values: CDR1 SGHTA, CDR2 FQGTGA. This CDR3 has 13 amino acids. V was pared by 5 bases and J by 5 bases, with 3 bases of the junction left unmatched. The CDR3 loop is CASSQGTGTEAFF. In nucleotides, the CDR3 is TGTGCCAGCAGCCAGGGGACAGGGACTGAAGCTTTCTTT.

This rearrangement joins TRBV12-3 or TRBV12-4 to TRBJ1-4; a weak D match, TRBD1 (6 bases). CDR3 length: 14 amino acids. V was cut by 4 bases and J by 4 bases, with 10 bases left in between. This CDR3 reads CASSSGQYNEKLFF. As DNA, the CDR3 is TGTGCCAGCAGTTCCGGACAGTATAATGAAAAACTGTTTTTT.

A few counts support this clonotype. The V gene is TRBV7-9, the J gene TRBJ2-5; D is perhaps TRBD2 (6 bases). Between the trimmed V and J ends, which lost 3 bases and 1 base, there was a span of 15 bases. Germline V gene sequence: CDR1 SEHNR, CDR2 FQNEAQ (reference sequence). The CDR3 is made up of 16 amino acids. CDR3 bases: TGTGCCAGCAGCTTTAACCGGGGGAGTCGCCAAGAGACCCAGTACTTC. Translating it yields CASSFNRGSRQETQYF.

A few counts support this clonotype. The chain has TRBV6-2 or TRBV6-3 and TRBJ2-3; possibly TRBD1 for D (6 bases). The CDR3 spans 19 residues. The V gene's germline CDR1 is MNHEY and CDR2 SVGEGT. Trimming took 5 bases from V and 0 from J, leaving 24 bases between them. The CDR3 protein is CASSRLKRTVFFSTDTQYF. Here the CDR3 DNA reads TGTGCCAGCAGTCGACTCAAGAGGACAGTCTTCTTCAGCACAGATACGCAGTATTTT.

This clonotype was seen only a few times. The rearrangement joins TRBV3-1 to TRBJ2-5, with 14 bases matching TRBD2. This CDR3 spans 17 amino acids. V was clipped by 0 bases and J by 3 bases; unmatched bases: 3. Germline CDR1 reads LGHDT; CDR2 reads YNNKEL (reference sequence). The CDR3 is CASSQDQGLAGEETQYF. The DNA for the CDR3 is TGTGCCAGCAGCCAAGATCAGGGACTAGCGGGGGAAGAGACCCAGTACTTC.

This clonotype turned up a few times. V usage is TRBV7-2 and J usage is TRBJ2-1; a weak D match, TRBD2 (6 bases). Germline V CDR1 and CDR2: SGHTA, FQGNSA. V was shortened by 2 bases and J by 4 bases, with 15 bases between the two germline ends. The CDR3 has 16 residues. CDR3: CASSLSGPGEYNEQFF. The CDR3 region has the DNA TGTGCCAGCAGCTTAAGCGGTCCGGGGGAGTACAATGAGCAGTTCTTC.